This TCR beta chain stems from a study of blood T cell repertoires in COVID-19. At the level of the study: Samples taken during acute and convalescent COVID-19 were collected in the United States, Italy and Spain.

In the authors' methods: It was from reference gene primer amplification that nucleated cell counts were estimated. Sequencing was performed with immunoSEQ multiplex PCR; in TCRdb, only in-frame clones are kept and a portion is missing. V and J calls and clone size come straight from that table; D and trimming were deduced from the DNA. This table holds over 200,000 clones, just under 90% found once. CDR3 length equals 13 residues. Trimming left V 7 bases short and J 7 bases short, with 19 bases between. CDR1 is SQVTM and CDR2 is ANQGSEA in the germline V gene. The V gene is TRBV29-1, the J gene TRBJ1-2, with D possibly being TRBD1 (6 bases). Sequences were obtained from peripheral blood. The sequence was collected from a man in his 60s who had recovered from COVID-19. CDR3 coding DNA: TGCAGCGCCGGGGCGGGGGCGGCGGGTGGCTACACCTTC. Protein: CSAGAGAAGGYTF.